A selection of T cell receptor beta chains follows, all from one sample in a study of cytomegalovirus exposure and HLA in healthy donors. TCRdb keeps only in-frame clones here, not all; method: immunoSEQ multiplex PCR. Of approximately 280,000 clones in the sample, roughly 85% were seen once. Sequencing input: PBMCs. All receptors come from a man aged 40-50 years in good health and CMV-seropositive. The CDR3 runs from the conserved cysteine through the conserved F or W. A D gene is named only where the DNA matches it firmly. The listing skips clone size in some rows; elsewhere it reads once, few, many or a size class.

clone_size: .
v_call: TRBV5-1
j_call: TRBJ1-1
d_call: .
cdr3_aa: CASSLALENTEAFF
cdr3_nt: TGCGCCAGCAGCTTGGCCTTAGAGAACACTGAAGCTTTCTTT

clone_size: .
v_call: TRBV9
j_call: TRBJ2-7
d_call: TRBD2
cdr3_aa: CASSGRTSGSYEQYF
cdr3_nt: TGTGCCAGCAGCGGAAGGACTAGCGGCTCCTACGAGCAGTACTTC

clone_size: .
v_call: TRBV28
j_call: TRBJ1-5
d_call: .
cdr3_aa: CASIGLPRRGPQHF
cdr3_nt: TGTGCCAGCATCGGACTCCCCCGTAGAGGGCCCCAGCATTTT

clone_size: .
v_call: TRBV7-6
j_call: TRBJ2-1
d_call: TRBD1
cdr3_aa: CASSLAVGQATEGQFF
cdr3_nt: TGTGCCAGCAGCTTAGCCGTGGGACAGGCTACCGAGGGGCAGTTCTTC

clone_size: few
v_call: TRBV5-1
j_call: TRBJ2-1
d_call: TRBD2
cdr3_aa: CASSPGTSGSYNEQFF
cdr3_nt: TGCGCCAGCAGCCCCGGGACTAGCGGGAGTTACAATGAGCAGTTCTTC

clone_size: once
v_call: TRBV7-9
j_call: TRBJ2-5
d_call: TRBD2
cdr3_aa: CSSSLLEAGALETQYF
cdr3_nt: TGTTCCAGCAGCTTATTAGAAGCGGGAGCTTTGGAGACCCAGTACTTC

clone_size: .
v_call: TRBV30
j_call: TRBJ2-7
d_call: .
cdr3_aa: CAWSVSYEQYF
cdr3_nt: TGTGCCTGGAGTGTTAGTTACGAGCAGTACTTC

clone_size: .
v_call: TRBV28
j_call: TRBJ1-2
d_call: .
cdr3_aa: CASRYRENYGYTF
cdr3_nt: TGTGCCAGCAGGTACAGGGAGAACTATGGCTACACCTTC

clone_size: .
v_call: TRBV4-3
j_call: TRBJ2-7
d_call: .
cdr3_aa: CASSHYLDTGYEQYF
cdr3_nt: TGCGCCAGCAGCCATTACCTGGACACGGGCTACGAGCAGTACTTC

clone_size: few
v_call: TRBV5-4
j_call: TRBJ2-7
d_call: TRBD2
cdr3_aa: CASSALRGSYEQYF
cdr3_nt: TGTGCCAGCAGTGCACTCCGCGGGAGCTACGAGCAGTACTTC

clone_size: .
v_call: TRBV5-4
j_call: TRBJ2-2
d_call: .
cdr3_aa: CASSFGGELFF
cdr3_nt: TGTGCCAGCAGCTTCGGCGGCGAGCTGTTTTTT

clone_size: .
v_call: TRBV27
j_call: TRBJ2-7
d_call: .
cdr3_aa: CASSLGTSYEQYF
cdr3_nt: TGTGCCAGCAGTTTAGGGACATCCTACGAGCAGTACTTC

clone_size: .
v_call: TRBV19
j_call: TRBJ2-7
d_call: .
cdr3_aa: CASSIRQDSYEQYF
cdr3_nt: TGTGCCAGTAGTATTCGACAGGACTCCTACGAGCAGTACTTC

clone_size: .
v_call: TRBV30
j_call: TRBJ1-2
d_call: .
cdr3_aa: CAWSVGRRQNYGYTF
cdr3_nt: TGTGCCTGGAGTGTAGGTCGTCGACAGAACTATGGCTACACCTTC

clone_size: .
v_call: TRBV30
j_call: TRBJ2-6
d_call: .
cdr3_aa: CSGTAGTGANVLTF
cdr3_nt: TGTTCCGGGACGGCGGGGACTGGGGCCAACGTCCTGACTTTC

clone_size: .
v_call: TRBV9
j_call: TRBJ2-2
d_call: TRBD2
cdr3_aa: CASSPSGGEIAGELFF
cdr3_nt: TGTGCCAGCAGCCCCTCGGGGGGGGAGATAGCCGGGGAGCTGTTTTTT

clone_size: few
v_call: TRBV7-9
j_call: TRBJ1-2
d_call: .
cdr3_aa: CASSLALKGLNDGYTF
cdr3_nt: TGTGCCAGCAGCTTAGCGCTAAAGGGGCTTAATGATGGCTACACCTTC

clone_size: .
v_call: TRBV2
j_call: TRBJ2-1
d_call: TRBD2
cdr3_aa: CASSESSGIVSNEQFF
cdr3_nt: TGTGCCAGCAGTGAGTCTAGCGGGATCGTTTCAAATGAGCAGTTCTTC

clone_size: .
v_call: TRBV29-1
j_call: TRBJ1-4
d_call: TRBD1
cdr3_aa: CSVGPTGGTNEKLFF
cdr3_nt: TGCAGCGTTGGCCCTACAGGGGGCACTAATGAAAAACTGTTTTTT

clone_size: .
v_call: TRBV19
j_call: TRBJ1-4
d_call: .
cdr3_aa: CASSREKWDTGRPQGEANEKLFF
cdr3_nt: TGTGCCAGTAGTAGGGAGAAATGGGACACTGGGCGGCCCCAGGGAGAAGCTAATGAAAAACTGTTTTTT

clone_size: once
v_call: TRBV25-1
j_call: TRBJ2-7
d_call: TRBD2
cdr3_aa: CASSEYGGTSGAYEQYF
cdr3_nt: TGTGCCAGCAGTGAATATGGGGGGACTAGCGGTGCCTACGAGCAGTACTTC

clone_size: .
v_call: TRBV5-6
j_call: TRBJ2-7
d_call: TRBD1
cdr3_aa: CASSLDIRDRAFSYEQYF
cdr3_nt: TGTGCCAGCAGCTTGGATATCCGGGACAGGGCGTTCTCCTACGAGCAGTACTTC

clone_size: .
v_call: TRBV2
j_call: TRBJ1-5
d_call: .
cdr3_aa: CAGAVGGNQPQHF
cdr3_nt: TGTGCCGGAGCGGTCGGCGGGAATCAGCCCCAGCATTTT

clone_size: once
v_call: TRBV28
j_call: TRBJ2-1
d_call: .
cdr3_aa: CASSRRQSGTYNEQFF
cdr3_nt: TGTGCCAGCAGTCGGAGGCAATCGGGGACCTACAATGAGCAGTTCTTC

clone_size: .
v_call: TRBV7-9
j_call: TRBJ2-3
d_call: .
cdr3_aa: CASLPIAFGTDTQYF
cdr3_nt: TGTGCCAGCTTGCCCATAGCGTTTGGAACAGATACGCAGTATTTT

clone_size: .
v_call: TRBV6-5
j_call: TRBJ1-1
d_call: TRBD1
cdr3_aa: CASSRGQDRPKAFF
cdr3_nt: TGTGCCAGCAGCCGGGGACAGGACCGACCAAAAGCTTTCTTT

clone_size: .
v_call: TRBV10-3
j_call: TRBJ2-7
d_call: TRBD2
cdr3_aa: CATLGTSGRDEQYF
cdr3_nt: TGTGCCACCTTAGGGACTAGCGGGAGGGACGAGCAGTACTTC

clone_size: .
v_call: TRBV6-1
j_call: TRBJ1-2
d_call: TRBD1
cdr3_aa: CASSAIRTGGDYGYTF
cdr3_nt: TGTGCCAGCAGTGCTATCCGGACAGGGGGTGACTATGGCTACACCTTC

clone_size: .
v_call: TRBV29-1
j_call: TRBJ2-3
d_call: TRBD2
cdr3_aa: CSAREATDTQYF
cdr3_nt: TGCAGCGCGCGGGAGGCCACAGATACGCAGTATTTT

clone_size: .
v_call: TRBV7-3
j_call: TRBJ2-3
d_call: TRBD2
cdr3_aa: CASSLAGGSDTQYF
cdr3_nt: TGTGCCAGCAGCTTAGCGGGAGGCTCAGATACGCAGTATTTT

clone_size: .
v_call: TRBV7-8
j_call: TRBJ2-2
d_call: TRBD2
cdr3_aa: CASSLGGRNTGELFF
cdr3_nt: TGTGCCAGCAGCTTAGGCGGGAGGAACACCGGGGAGCTGTTTTTT

clone_size: once
v_call: TRBV27
j_call: TRBJ2-7
d_call: TRBD2
cdr3_aa: CASGLARTYEQYF
cdr3_nt: TGTGCCAGCGGACTAGCGCGAACCTACGAGCAGTACTTC

clone_size: .
v_call: TRBV7-9
j_call: TRBJ1-4
d_call: .
cdr3_aa: CSSSLGGARWFF
cdr3_nt: TGTTCCAGCAGCTTAGGCGGGGCGCGTTGGTTTTTT

clone_size: .
v_call: TRBV7-9
j_call: TRBJ2-3
d_call: TRBD2
cdr3_aa: CASSQTSGSADTQYF
cdr3_nt: TGTGCCAGCAGCCAGACTAGCGGGAGTGCAGATACGCAGTATTTT

clone_size: once
v_call: TRBV7-2
j_call: TRBJ1-1
d_call: TRBD1
cdr3_aa: CASSSSGGANTEAFF
cdr3_nt: TGTGCCAGCAGCTCGTCAGGGGGCGCAAACACTGAAGCTTTCTTT

clone_size: .
v_call: TRBV27
j_call: TRBJ2-7
d_call: TRBD2
cdr3_aa: CASSLAGGGNYEQYF
cdr3_nt: TGTGCCAGCAGTTTAGCGGGGGGAGGAAACTACGAGCAGTACTTC

clone_size: .
v_call: TRBV9
j_call: TRBJ1-2
d_call: .
cdr3_aa: CASSVGQSNYGYTF
cdr3_nt: TGTGCCAGCAGCGTAGGACAGTCTAACTATGGCTACACCTTC

clone_size: .
v_call: TRBV6-5
j_call: TRBJ1-4
d_call: TRBD1
cdr3_aa: CASSRDRGNEKLFF
cdr3_nt: TGTGCCAGCAGTAGGGACAGGGGGAATGAAAAACTGTTTTTT

clone_size: .
v_call: TRBV5-6
j_call: TRBJ2-7
d_call: TRBD1
cdr3_aa: CASSFLRGHYEQYF
cdr3_nt: TGTGCCAGCAGCTTTTTAAGGGGGCACTACGAGCAGTACTTC

clone_size: .
v_call: TRBV2
j_call: TRBJ1-5
d_call: TRBD1
cdr3_aa: CASTRTGGRQPQHF
cdr3_nt: TGTGCCAGCACCCGGACAGGGGGCCGTCAGCCCCAGCATTTT

clone_size: .
v_call: TRBV6-6
j_call: TRBJ2-1
d_call: TRBD1
cdr3_aa: CASRRRTGSNEQFF
cdr3_nt: TGTGCCAGCAGACGTCGGACAGGGAGTAATGAGCAGTTCTTC

clone_size: .
v_call: TRBV7-3
j_call: TRBJ2-1
d_call: .
cdr3_aa: CATYSAGLCSEQFF
cdr3_nt: TGTGCCACCTATAGCGCCGGTCTTTGTTCTGAGCAGTTCTTC

clone_size: .
v_call: TRBV7-3
j_call: TRBJ1-1
d_call: TRBD1
cdr3_aa: CASSPTHRGEAFF
cdr3_nt: TGTGCCAGCAGCCCCACCCACAGGGGTGAAGCTTTCTTT

clone_size: .
v_call: TRBV7-2
j_call: TRBJ2-4
d_call: TRBD1
cdr3_aa: CASSLNPGQGGLWNIQYF
cdr3_nt: TGTGCCAGCAGCTTAAATCCGGGACAGGGGGGGCTATGGAACATTCAGTACTTC

clone_size: .
v_call: TRBV18
j_call: TRBJ2-5
d_call: TRBD2
cdr3_aa: CASSPGTSGSRETQYF
cdr3_nt: TGTGCCAGCTCACCAGGGACTAGCGGGAGTCGGGAGACCCAGTACTTC

clone_size: .
v_call: TRBV7-9
j_call: TRBJ1-5
d_call: TRBD1
cdr3_aa: CSSSSRTGGNNQPQHF
cdr3_nt: TGTTCCAGCAGCTCGCGGACAGGGGGGAACAATCAGCCCCAGCATTTT

clone_size: .
v_call: TRBV4-1
j_call: TRBJ2-1
d_call: .
cdr3_aa: CASSHGTYNEQFF
cdr3_nt: TGCGCCAGCAGCCACGGGACCTACAATGAGCAGTTCTTC

clone_size: .
v_call: TRBV25-1
j_call: TRBJ1-1
d_call: .
cdr3_aa: CASSGLQGNTEAFF
cdr3_nt: TGTGCCAGCAGTGGGCTACAGGGGAACACTGAAGCTTTCTTT

clone_size: .
v_call: TRBV18
j_call: TRBJ1-5
d_call: .
cdr3_aa: CASSLPSGQPQHF
cdr3_nt: TGTGCCAGCTCCCTCCCTTCAGGTCAGCCCCAGCATTTT

clone_size: .
v_call: TRBV29-1
j_call: TRBJ2-5
d_call: TRBD1
cdr3_aa: CSVNGQGQETQYF
cdr3_nt: TGCAGCGTTAATGGACAGGGCCAAGAGACCCAGTACTTC

clone_size: .
v_call: TRBV7-6
j_call: TRBJ1-4
d_call: .
cdr3_aa: CASSLAGTGEKLFF
cdr3_nt: TGTGCCAGCAGCTTAGCCGGCACAGGGGAAAAACTGTTTTTT

clone_size: .
v_call: TRBV28
j_call: TRBJ2-7
d_call: .
cdr3_aa: CASSSLHEQYF
cdr3_nt: TGTGCCAGCAGTTCTCTCCACGAGCAGTACTTC